The following is a T cell receptor (beta chain) sequence with its context. Its cognate antigen has yet to be identified. A read error may explain this, as a much larger clone is one base away. The sample originates from a study of T-cell reconstitution after alpha-beta-depleted transplantation in children (dated by TCRdb to 2016 to 2017). Broadly, across the study: Using TCR repertoire profiling, the study followed T-cell immune reconstitution in a quantitative way in children after TCRalphabeta/CD19-depleted allogeneic hematopoietic cell transplantation.

Receptors were amplified or captured by PCR. Instrument on record: Illumina HiSeq 2500. TCR library preparation used molecular barcoding, with unique molecular identifiers applied to normalize quantification of the TCRbeta repertoire. TCRdb took the public reads, trimmed them with fastp at Q25, ran MiXCR for clone calling and kept in-frame beta chains. Duplicate CDR3 protein sequences are folded into a single record with the most common DNA and genes. This sample is represented by hundreds of thousands of distinct CDR3 sequences; approximately 15% of them were singletons. The ten largest clones add up to under 1.2% of the sample. CDR1 is given as DFQATT and CDR2 as SNEGSKA, both from the germline V gene (reference sequence). Its CDR3 holds 14 amino acids, cysteine through phenylalanine. This entry keeps only the CDR3 DNA: 42 bases, framed from base 1. V ends up 7 bases short and J 4 bases short, with an unmatched junction base count of 10.

The origin of this receptor is a human donor who donated a stem cell graft to a child with acute myeloid leukemia. The rearranged chain carries TRBV20-1 and TRBJ1-5; TRBD1 fits 7 bases in the junction. Sequencing used PBMCs from the stem cell graft donor, obtained from the stem cell graft. The CDR3 here reads CSVMRQGHNQPQHF. The DNA is TGCAGTGTTATGAGACAGGGACATAATCAGCCCCAGCATTTT.